The rows below give T cell receptor beta chains drawn from one sample of a study of cytomegalovirus exposure and HLA in healthy donors. Assay: immunoSEQ multiplex PCR; the TCRdb copy retains only in-frame clones and omits some. Seen here are some 120,000 clones, approximately 80% observed once, and the top ten hold 3.5% to 4%. Sequenced input: PBMCs. These receptor sequences come from a human donor in good health. Both conserved end residues are part of each CDR3. The D gene is left open where the match is weak. Only part of the rows carry a size: once, few, many, or a class if the clone is expanded.

-,TRBJ1-1,TRBV19,-,CASRPQGGTEAFF,TGTGCCAGTAGACCACAGGGTGGGACTGAAGCTTTCTTT
TRBD1,TRBJ1-2,TRBV28,-,CASSLGTEEGGYTF,TGTGCCAGCAGTTTAGGGACAGAAGAAGGGGGCTACACCTTC
TRBD2,TRBJ2-3,TRBV5-5,-,CASSLGGSGGTDTQYF,TGTGCCAGCAGCTTGGGCGGGAGCGGGGGCACAGATACGCAGTATTTT
TRBD1,TRBJ2-7,TRBV11-2,medium-sized,CASSLEVTGDYEQYF,TGTGCCAGCAGCTTAGAAGTAACAGGGGACTACGAGCAGTACTTC
TRBD2,TRBJ2-1,TRBV11-2,once,CASSPGTSLEQFF,TGTGCCAGCAGCCCAGGGACTAGCCTTGAGCAGTTCTTC
TRBD1,TRBJ1-3,TRBV27,-,CASSLTGQGFGNTIYF,TGTGCCAGCAGTTTAACGGGACAGGGTTTCGGAAACACCATATATTTT
TRBD1,TRBJ2-7,TRBV20-1,-,CSAGTGNEQYF,TGCAGTGCTGGGACAGGGAACGAGCAGTACTTC
-,TRBJ2-5,TRBV6-4,-,CASSDAEAETQYF,TGTGCCAGCAGTGACGCGGAGGCAGAGACCCAGTACTTC
TRBD2,TRBJ2-7,TRBV28,-,CASRASGKNEQYF,TGTGCCTCAAGAGCTAGCGGGAAGAACGAGCAGTACTTC
-,TRBJ1-4,TRBV5-8,few,CASKSRRVQAKLFF,TGTGCCAGCAAGTCCCGCCGGGTACAGGCGAAACTGTTTTTT
TRBD2,TRBJ2-3,TRBV7-3,-,CASSISGNSDTQYF,TGTGCCAGCAGCATAAGCGGGAACTCAGATACGCAGTATTTT
TRBD2,TRBJ2-7,TRBV5-1,-,CASSPLAGGSYEQYF,TGCGCCAGCAGCCCACTAGCGGGAGGTTCCTACGAGCAGTACTTC
-,TRBJ2-3,TRBV11-3,-,CASSPVGRGDTQYF,TGTGCCAGCAGCCCCGTAGGGAGAGGTGATACGCAGTATTTT
TRBD2,TRBJ2-7,TRBV30,-,CALGSRPKAGAYEQYF,TGTGCCTTAGGATCTCGCCCCAAAGCGGGGGCCTACGAGCAGTACTTC
-,TRBJ1-1,TRBV11-2,-,CASSLGSNTEAFF,TGTGCCAGCAGCTTAGGGAGCAACACTGAAGCTTTCTTT
TRBD1,TRBJ1-5,TRBV10-2,once,CASTRDSNQPQHF,TGCGCCAGCACCCGGGACAGTAATCAGCCCCAGCATTTT
-,TRBJ2-1,TRBV19,few,CASSTGFGDNEQFF,TGTGCCAGTAGTACAGGGTTCGGAGACAATGAGCAGTTCTTC
-,TRBJ2-7,TRBV23-1,-,CASRLLHRGAGGQYF,TGCGCCAGCAGACTACTACACAGGGGAGCGGGCGGGCAGTACTTC
-,TRBJ2-3,TRBV19,-,CASSNDPRVSTDTQYF,TGTGCCAGTAGCAATGACCCTAGAGTGAGCACAGATACGCAGTATTTT
-,TRBJ1-4,TRBV5-1,-,CASSLGGANNEKLFF,TGCGCCAGCAGCTTGGGCGGAGCGAATAATGAAAAACTGTTTTTT
-,TRBJ1-2,TRBV5-1,-,CASSLTNNMGDGYTF,TGCGCCAGCAGCTTGACCAATAACATGGGAGATGGCTACACCTTC
TRBD2,TRBJ2-3,TRBV2,-,CASRPLVSSGRTDTQYF,TGTGCCAGCAGGCCACTTGTGTCTAGCGGGAGAACAGATACGCAGTATTTT
-,TRBJ2-1,TRBV11-2,few,CASSLRGSTNEQFF,TGTGCCAGCAGCTTAAGGGGGAGCACCAATGAGCAGTTCTTC
-,TRBJ1-2,TRBV7-9,-,CASTDVAGAYGYTF,TGTGCCAGCACCGATGTTGCGGGGGCCTATGGCTACACCTTC
TRBD2,TRBJ2-2,TRBV9,-,CASRDRGSGELFF,TGTGCCAGCAGGGATCGCGGGAGTGGGGAGCTGTTTTTT
-,TRBJ2-3,TRBV5-8,-,CASSLGRSWSVSEYF,TGTGCCAGCAGCTTAGGGAGAAGCTGGTCTGTTTCGGAGTATTTT
-,TRBJ2-7,TRBV6-1,-,CASSEWGGGGEQYF,TGTGCCAGCAGTGAGTGGGGAGGGGGGGGCGAGCAGTACTTC
TRBD1,TRBJ1-1,TRBV5-1,-,CASSTRQGVEAFF,TGCGCCAGCAGCACCAGACAGGGGGTTGAAGCTTTCTTT
TRBD1,TRBJ1-6,TRBV6-1,-,CASSEAAGGAQNSPLHF,TGTGCCAGCAGTGAAGCGGCAGGGGGCGCCCAAAATTCACCCCTCCACTTT
TRBD1,TRBJ1-3,TRBV5-1,-,CASSLGTGSGNTIYF,TGCGCCAGCAGCCTGGGGACAGGCTCTGGAAACACCATATATTTT
TRBD1,TRBJ1-2,TRBV4-1,-,CASSQDEGAYGYTF,TGCGCCAGCAGCCAAGATGAGGGGGCATATGGCTACACCTTC
TRBD1,TRBJ2-7,TRBV7-8,-,CASSLLQGLDYEQYF,TGTGCCAGCAGCTTACTACAGGGGCTGGATTACGAGCAGTACTTC
-,TRBJ1-1,TRBV2,-,CASSDGQSNTEAFF,TGTGCCAGCAGTGATGGGCAGTCGAACACTGAAGCTTTCTTT
-,TRBJ2-7,TRBV7-8,-,CASSLGGGEQYF,TGTGCCAGCAGCTTAGGGGGCGGCGAGCAGTACTTC
-,TRBJ2-7,TRBV29-1,-,CSVESEGQPYEQYF,TGCAGCGTTGAAAGCGAAGGACAGCCCTACGAGCAGTACTTC
TRBD2,TRBJ2-7,TRBV4-2,-,CASSPMPPATSGNRYEQYF,TGTGCCAGCAGCCCCATGCCCCCCGCGACTAGCGGGAACAGGTACGAGCAGTACTTC
TRBD1,TRBJ1-2,TRBV27,-,CASSTQTGPMYGYTF,TGTGCCAGCAGTACCCAGACAGGGCCCATGTATGGCTACACCTTC
TRBD2,TRBJ2-1,TRBV2,-,CASSGTSGRNEQFF,TGTGCCAGCAGTGGGACTAGCGGGAGAAATGAGCAGTTCTTC
TRBD1,TRBJ2-2,TRBV27,-,CASSLGQGRAGELFF,TGTGCCAGCAGTTTAGGACAGGGGAGGGCCGGGGAGCTGTTTTTT
-,TRBJ2-3,TRBV5-1,-,CASSPGGQTTDTQYF,TGCGCCAGCAGCCCAGGGGGGCAGACCACAGATACGCAGTATTTT
TRBD2,TRBJ2-5,TRBV5-1,-,CASSLSGRAWETQYF,TGCGCCAGCAGCCTTAGCGGGAGGGCCTGGGAGACCCAGTACTTC
-,TRBJ2-5,TRBV9,-,CASSRRDLKETQYF,TGTGCCAGCAGCAGGAGAGACCTTAAAGAGACCCAGTACTTC
-,TRBJ1-2,TRBV18,few,CASSPLRVYGYTF,TGTGCCAGCTCACCACTCAGGGTCTATGGCTACACCTTC
TRBD1,TRBJ2-7,TRBV5-6,-,CASSVGAGGYEQYF,TGTGCCAGCAGCGTGGGGGCAGGGGGCTACGAGCAGTACTTC
-,TRBJ1-2,TRBV7-2,-,CASSLGGGQGYGYTF,TGTGCCAGCAGCTTAGGCGGGGGGCAAGGGTATGGCTACACCTTC
TRBD2,TRBJ2-2,TRBV29-1,-,CSALLAGGAGELFF,TGCAGCGCGCTCCTAGCGGGAGGAGCCGGGGAGCTGTTTTTT
-,TRBJ2-7,TRBV29-1,-,CSVDQGAYEQYF,TGCAGCGTTGATCAGGGCGCGTACGAGCAGTACTTC
TRBD2,TRBJ2-3,TRBV5-1,-,CASSEAGATDTQYF,TGCGCCAGCAGCGAAGCGGGAGCCACAGATACGCAGTATTTT
-,TRBJ2-7,TRBV19,once,CASSGQILNSYEQYF,TGTGCCAGTTCCGGACAGATTCTAAACTCCTACGAGCAGTACTTC
TRBD2,TRBJ2-5,TRBV5-4,-,CASSIRLAGQETQYF,TGTGCCAGCAGCATCCGACTAGCGGGTCAAGAGACCCAGTACTTC
TRBD2,TRBJ2-7,TRBV7-9,-,CASSPRLAGGPREGEQYF,TGTGCCAGCAGCCCTCGACTAGCGGGAGGCCCACGAGAAGGCGAGCAGTACTTC
TRBD1,TRBJ1-2,TRBV18,-,CASSPRQGMGYGYTF,TGTGCCAGCTCACCGCGACAGGGAATGGGCTATGGCTACACCTTC
-,TRBJ2-1,TRBV28,once,CASSFTESYNEQFF,TGTGCCAGCAGTTTCACCGAGTCCTACAATGAGCAGTTCTTC
-,TRBJ1-4,TRBV5-8,few,CASNMDLALAEKLFF,TGTGCCAGCAATATGGACTTGGCGCTTGCGGAAAAACTGTTTTTT
-,TRBJ1-6,TRBV10-1,-,CASKDRSEKSPLHF,TGCGCCAGCAAAGACAGGAGTGAGAAATCACCCCTCCACTTT